The clone carrying this T cell receptor (beta chain) was recorded at least ten times. The data derive from a study of blood T cells in healthy people across ages. A second PCR of about 7 to 11 cycles used a sample-barcoded 5' primer and a J-beta primer mix. TCRdb used MiXCR to reprocess the 5' RACE reads, holding one entry per CDR3 protein. The sample consists of 700,000 to 850,000 distinct CDR3 sequences, 35% to 40% of them appearing once. This CDR3 is built from 15 residues. Trimming took off 0 bases at V and 2 bases at J, with 12 bases between the two ends. Germline V gives CDR1 SGHRS, CDR2 YFSETQ.

The clonotype comes from a young man in good health. The chain employs TRBV5-1 and TRBJ2-7, with D hard to call. Sequencing was done on a sample of blood. The CDR3 bases are TGCGCCAGCAGCTTGGTTCCATCGCCGGCCTACGAGCAGTACTTC. This codes for CASSLVPSPAYEQYF.